A selection of T cell receptor beta chains follows, all from one sample in a study of CD4 and CD8 cells across lung adenocarcinoma regions. TCRdb redid the calling of the PCR reads with MiXCR, one entry per CDR3 protein. The table lists approximately 24,000 distinct CDR3 sequences, about 50% of them singletons. Sequencing was done on a sample of CD8+ T cells from the center of a lung tumor. The origin of the receptors is a male donor with lung adenocarcinoma. The CD4 and CD8 labels of this study may be unreliable. Each CDR3 is given with its conserved first and last residue. A D gene is named only where the DNA matches it firmly. The size of a clone is reported for some rows only, either as once, few or many, or as a class for expanded clones.

D gene,J gene,clone size,V gene,CDR3 protein,CDR3 DNA
NA,TRBJ2-6,many,TRBV27,CASSRWGSGANVLTF,TGTGCCAGCAGTCGCTGGGGCTCTGGGGCCAACGTCCTGACTTTC
NA,TRBJ2-5,once,TRBV10-1,CASSESGGGGCDKETQYF,TGCGCCAGCAGTGAGTCGGGGGGGGGCGGGTGTGACAAAGAGACCCAGTACTTC
TRBD2,TRBJ2-7,NA,TRBV27,CASSLRRLAGHNEQYF,TGTGCCAGCAGTTTAAGACGACTAGCGGGTCACAATGAGCAGTACTTC
TRBD1,TRBJ1-6,NA,TRBV6-1,CASFTGQGNSPLHF,TGTGCCAGCTTTACGGGACAGGGGAATTCACCCCTCCACTTT
NA,TRBJ1-1,few,TRBV27,CASSSRNTEAFF,TGTGCCAGCAGTTCCCGGAACACTGAAGCTTTCTTT
NA,TRBJ2-2,many,TRBV11-2,CASSLGRAATGELFF,TGTGCCAGCAGCTTAGGCAGGGCTGCCACCGGGGAGCTGTTTTTT
NA,TRBJ2-1,medium-sized,TRBV6-1,CASSEGGYSYNEQFF,TGTGCCAGCAGTGAAGGGGGTTACTCCTACAATGAGCAGTTCTTC
TRBD2,TRBJ2-2,NA,TRBV12-3/TRBV12-4,CASSGTSGSERWDTGELFF,TGTGCCAGCAGTGGGACTAGCGGGAGTGAGCGTTGGGACACCGGGGAGCTGTTTTTT
NA,TRBJ2-3,NA,TRBV7-2,CARGLGAAPPDTQYF,TGTGCCAGGGGGTTAGGGGCTGCGCCCCCCGATACGCAGTACTTT
NA,TRBJ2-4,many,TRBV4-1,CASSQGRIVGAKNIQYF,TGCGCCAGCAGCCAGGGGAGGATTGTTGGGGCCAAAAACATTCAGTACTTC
NA,TRBJ1-3,NA,TRBV6-9,CASSDRRHTIYF,TGTGCCAGCAGCGACAGGAGGCACACCATATATTTT
TRBD2,TRBJ2-3,medium-sized,TRBV6-1,CASSPAGGPTADTQYF,TGTGCCAGCAGCCCAGCGGGAGGGCCTACCGCAGATACGCAGTATTTT
NA,TRBJ2-4,NA,TRBV12-3/TRBV12-4,CASSSRNTQQDTQYF,TGTGCCAGCAGCAGTAGGAACACACAACAAGACACCCAGTACTTC
TRBD2,TRBJ2-7,many,TRBV27,CASTTQGLAGHYEQYF,TGTGCCAGCACCACGCAGGGGCTAGCGGGGCACTACGAGCAGTACTTC
NA,TRBJ2-4,NA,TRBV6-1,CASSKGVLAEDMQYF,TGTGCCAGCTCCAAGGGGGTACTAGCCGAAGATATGCAGTACTTT
TRBD2,TRBJ2-3,once,TRBV10-3,CAMGGSTETQYF,TGTGCCATGGGGGGGTCCACAGAGACGCAGTATTTT
NA,TRBJ2-3,once,TRBV6-5,CASSYSPVVVTEAQFF,TGTGCCAGCAGTTACTCGCCGGTTGTTGTCACCGAGGCGCAGTTTTTT
TRBD2,TRBJ2-3,NA,TRBV6-1,CAGRRGGGQDTQYF,TGTGCGGGCAGACGGGGGGGAGGGCAAGATACGCAGTATTTT
TRBD1,TRBJ2-7,NA,TRBV27,CGGGLGGQGKDTQYF,TGTGGCGGGGGTTTAGGGGGACAGGGCAAAGATACGCAGTACTTC
NA,TRBJ1-2,many,TRBV3-1,CASSQDLPRTERGYTF,TGTGCCAGCAGCCAAGATCTTCCCCGGACTGAGAGAGGCTACACCTTC
NA,TRBJ2-4,NA,TRBV6-1,CASRLPGAKDTQYF,TGTGCCAGCAGACTACCGGGAGCCAAAGACACGCAGTACTTT
NA,TRBJ2-7,many,TRBV6-6,CASSRETYEQYF,TGTGCCAGCAGCAGGGAAACCTACGAGCAGTACTTC
NA,TRBJ2-6,NA,TRBV10-1,CASSESTGQGLCNTLTF,TGCGCCAGCAGTGAGTCGACCGGGCAGGGACTGTGTAACACCCTGACTTTC
NA,TRBJ1-1,NA,TRBV6-1,CASFRGGTEAFF,TGTGCCAGCTTTCGGGGCGGCACTGAAGCTTTCTTT
NA,TRBJ2-7,few,TRBV9,CASSGKGAYEQYF,TGTGCCAGCAGCGGAAAAGGGGCTTACGAGCAGTACTTC
NA,TRBJ2-4,NA,TRBV6-1,CASSEAGMGAGNTQYF,TGTGCCAGCAGTGAAGCGGGGATGGGGGCCGGAAATACTCAGTACTTC
NA,TRBJ2-1,NA,TRBV6-1,CASGGGQGACPGGDIQSF,TGTGCCAGCGGGGGGGGGCAGGGGGCGTGCCCGGGGGGCGACATCCAGTCCTTC
NA,TRBJ2-3,NA,TRBV24-1,CGTGGGGRVTDTQYF,TGTGGCACCGGGGGAGGGGGCCGGGTCACAGATACGCAGTATTTC
NA,TRBJ1-6,many,TRBV6-5,CASSYEGGSPLHF,TGTGCCAGCAGTTACGAGGGGGGATCACCCCTCCACTTT
TRBD2,TRBJ2-1,medium-sized,TRBV6-1,CASSSWGLAASSYNEQFF,TGTGCCAGCAGTAGTTGGGGACTAGCGGCAAGCTCCTACAATGAGCAGTTCTTC
TRBD2,TRBJ2-1,NA,TRBV20-1,CSAPPAGRDEQFF,TGCAGTGCGCCCCCCGCGGGGAGGGATGAGCAGTTCTTC
NA,TRBJ2-7,NA,TRBV18,CASSMNYEQYF,TGTGCCAGCTCAATGAACTACGAGCAGTACTTC
TRBD2,TRBJ2-4,NA,TRBV12-3/TRBV12-4,CASSRTSGGARPKNIQYF,TGTGCCAGCAGTCGGACTAGCGGGGGGGCCCGGCCCAAAAACATTCAGTACTTC
NA,TRBJ2-7,NA,TRBV4-1,CASSQESSAKSYEQYF,TGCGCCAGCAGCCAAGAGTCTAGCGCTAAATCCTACGAGCAGTACTTC
NA,TRBJ2-1,NA,TRBV6-1,CASSETWSSGTSELFF,TGTGCCAGCAGTGAAACGTGGAGTAGCGGCACCAGTGAGCTGTTTTTC
TRBD2,TRBJ2-3,many,TRBV6-1,CASSPLAGGPTDTQYF,TGTGCCAGCAGTCCCCTAGCGGGAGGGCCCACAGATACGCAGTATTTT
NA,TRBJ2-3,NA,TRBV4-1,CASSGGRSQETQYF,TGCGCCAGCAGCGGGGGGCGAAGCCAAGAGACGCAGTATTTC
NA,TRBJ1-2,few,TRBV11-3,CASSLGPGPTTWCYTF,TGTGCCAGCAGCTTAGGACCGGGACCTACTACATGGTGCTACACCTTC
NA,TRBJ2-1,few,TRBV3-1,CASSQTDGAGDEQFF,TGTGCCAGCAGCCAGACTGACGGGGCTGGGGATGAGCAGTTCTTC
NA,TRBJ2-3,many,TRBV7-6,CASSSYAGSTDTQYF,TGTGCCAGCAGCTCCTATGCGGGAAGCACAGATACGCAGTATTTT
NA,TRBJ2-1,many,TRBV6-1,CASSEGTSDEQFF,TGTGCCAGCAGTGAAGGGACCAGCGATGAGCAGTTCTTC
NA,TRBJ2-3,NA,TRBV10-2,CASSESGWGDTQYF,TGCGCCAGCAGCGAAAGCGGGTGGGGGGATACGCAGTATTTT
NA,TRBJ2-5,NA,TRBV3-1,CASSPQISGETQYF,TGTGCCAGCAGCCCACAGATTAGCGGAGAGACCCAGTACTTC
TRBD1,TRBJ2-7,NA,TRBV6-5,CASSYVTGGLLSAYSYEQYF,TGTGCCAGCAGTTACGTCACAGGGGGTCTGCTCTCTGCCTACTCCTACGAGCAGTACTTC
NA,TRBJ2-4,few,TRBV6-1,CASSEAGPGAKDMQYF,TGTGCCAGCAGTGAAGCGGGGCCGGGGGCCAAGGATATGCAGTACTTC
NA,TRBJ1-1,many,TRBV2,CASTTGGKSTEAFF,TGTGCCAGCACCACAGGTGGGAAGTCAACTGAAGCTTTCTTT
NA,TRBJ1-1,NA,TRBV7-9,CASSLALGDDPLNTEAFF,TGTGCCAGCAGCTTAGCGCTGGGGGACGACCCCTTGAACACTGAAGCTTTCTTT
NA,TRBJ2-3,NA,TRBV4-1,CASSSEAQRWGDTQYF,TGCGCCAGCAGTAGCGAGGCCCAGAGGTGGGGCGATACGCAGTATTTT
TRBD1,TRBJ1-2,few,TRBV6-1,CASIAVRTGNYGYTF,TGTGCCAGCATCGCCGTTAGGACAGGGAATTATGGCTACACCTTC
TRBD2,TRBJ2-2,NA,TRBV7-2,CASSLRTSRGGPGELFF,TGTGCCAGCAGCTTGCGGACTAGCAGGGGAGGTCCCGGGGAGCTGTTTTTT
TRBD2,TRBJ2-7,NA,TRBV4-2,CASSQEFLAGSYEQYF,TGTGCCAGCAGCCAAGAATTCCTAGCGGGGTCCTACGAGCAGTACTTC
NA,TRBJ2-2,NA,TRBV2,CASRTTPSNTGELFF,TGTGCCAGCAGGACGACACCGTCGAACACCGGGGAGCTGTTTTTT
TRBD2,TRBJ2-7,few,TRBV6-5,CASSFPGQVPAGLADYEQYF,TGTGCCAGCAGTTTTCCCGGGCAGGTCCCGGCAGGACTAGCGGACTACGAGCAGTACTTC
TRBD2,TRBJ2-4,NA,TRBV6-1,CASREAGTGAKDTQYF,TGTGCCAGCCGTGAAGCGGGGACGGGAGCCAAAGACACTCAGTACTTC
NA,TRBJ2-4,once,TRBV4-1,CGGTGLWTQNTQYF,TGCGGCGGCACGGGGCTGTGGACTCAAAACACTCAGTACTTC